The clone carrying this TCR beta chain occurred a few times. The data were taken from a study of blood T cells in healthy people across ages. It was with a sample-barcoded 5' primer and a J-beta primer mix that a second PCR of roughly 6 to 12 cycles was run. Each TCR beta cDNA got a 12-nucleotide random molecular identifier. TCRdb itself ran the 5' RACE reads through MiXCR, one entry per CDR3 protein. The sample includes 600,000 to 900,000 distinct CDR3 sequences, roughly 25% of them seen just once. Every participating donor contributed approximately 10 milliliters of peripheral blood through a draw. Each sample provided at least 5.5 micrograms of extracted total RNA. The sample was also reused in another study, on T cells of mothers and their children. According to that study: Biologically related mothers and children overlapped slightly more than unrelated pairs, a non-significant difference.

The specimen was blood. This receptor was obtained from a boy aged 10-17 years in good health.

The CDR3 DNA sequence: TGTGCCAGCAGTTTCCCCCCCCGGACAGACGAGCAGTACTTC. It encodes CASSFPPRTDEQYF. The chain uses TRBV28 and TRBJ2-7; D may be TRBD1 (6 bases). Trimming took off 3 bases at V and 5 bases at J, with 14 bases between the two ends. Germline CDR1 and CDR2: MDHEN and SYDVKM. The CDR3 has 14 residues.